The T cell receptor (beta chain) described here comes from a study of type 1 regulatory T cells (dated by TCRdb to the early 2020s). Regarding the complete study: An in vitro protocol by which a Tr1-enriched, alloantigen-specific CD4 T cell product named T-allo10 was generated was characterized in the study. T-allo10 was under clinical evaluation in patients with hematological malignancies receiving allogeneic hematopoietic stem cell transplantation.

Broad study findings and their caveats: Compared with non-Tr1 cells, Tr1 cells had a TCR repertoire that was more restricted, a finding the study read as clonal expansion induced by alloantigen.

V loses 5 bases of germline sequence and J loses 9 bases, and the interval between the two ends is 20 bases. The germline V gene encodes CDR1 SGHTA and CDR2 FQGNSA. The CDR3 numbers 15 residues from cysteine through phenylalanine. Only the CDR3 region is kept as DNA, spanning 45 bases read in frame from base 1. Comment on this clonotype: Its antigen target is currently unknown. The record has no base qualities; no much larger clone is one base away.

The reads were generated on an Illumina MiSeq. Through fastp at Q25 and MiXCR, TCRdb rebuilt clones from the public reads, retaining in-frame beta chains. Rows are combined by CDR3 protein, so each entry shows the most common genes and DNA. The sample table contains roughly 62,000 distinct CDR3 sequences; only one count was recorded for around 62% of them. The ten largest account for less than 2% of the sample. Material: cultured non-Tr1 T cells, either the whole culture or a sorted T cell fraction (not recorded which). Sample cell subset or site, as interpreted from the label and publication: non-Tr1 population from the T-allo10 product. This chain is built from TRBV7-2 and TRBJ2-1; the best D guess is TRBD2, with 6 bases matching. The receptor was derived from a human donor in good health. The sequenced DNA: TGTGCCAGCAGCCCACTAGGTGGGGGGAATCGTGAGCAGTTCTTC. It specifies CASSPLGGGNREQFF.